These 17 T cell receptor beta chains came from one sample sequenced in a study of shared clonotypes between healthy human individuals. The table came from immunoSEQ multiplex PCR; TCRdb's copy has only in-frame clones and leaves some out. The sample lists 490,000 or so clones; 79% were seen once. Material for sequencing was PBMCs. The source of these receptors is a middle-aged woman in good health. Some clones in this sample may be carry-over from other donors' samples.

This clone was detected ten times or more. This chain's CDR3 is CASSPNTGGETQYF. The CDR3 bases are TGTGCCAGCAGCCCAAACACGGGAGGAGAGACCCAGTACTTC. The chain recombines TRBV5-4 with TRBJ2-5, with 7 bases aligning to TRBD2. The CDR3 loop spans 14 amino acids. The V and J ends lost 4 bases and 4 bases, in that order; junction bases with no gene match: 7. CDR1 is SGHNT and CDR2 is YYREEE in the germline V gene (reference sequence).

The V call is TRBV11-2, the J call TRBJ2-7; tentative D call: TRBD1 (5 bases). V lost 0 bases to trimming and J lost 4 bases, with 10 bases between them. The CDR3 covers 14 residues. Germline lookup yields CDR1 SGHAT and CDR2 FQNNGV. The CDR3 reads CASSLDRVRYEQYF. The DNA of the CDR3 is TGTGCCAGCAGCTTAGACAGGGTGCGTTACGAGCAGTACTTC.

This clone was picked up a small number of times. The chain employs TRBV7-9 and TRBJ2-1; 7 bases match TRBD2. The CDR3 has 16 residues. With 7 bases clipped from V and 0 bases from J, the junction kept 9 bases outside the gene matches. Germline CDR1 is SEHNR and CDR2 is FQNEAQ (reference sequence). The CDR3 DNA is TGTGCCAGCAAGGGTTCTAGCGGTAGCTCCTACAATGAGCAGTTCTTC. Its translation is CASKGSSGSSYNEQFF.

CDR3 nucleotides: TGTGCCAGCAGTTCCGGACCCAGCGAGCAGTACTTC. Translation: CASSSGPSEQYF. The chain couples TRBV27 to TRBJ2-7; D unresolved. The V gene lost 4 bases and the J gene lost 6 bases, with 10 bases spanning the gap. Germline values: CDR1 MNHEY, CDR2 SMNVEV (reference sequence). This CDR3 has 12 amino acids.

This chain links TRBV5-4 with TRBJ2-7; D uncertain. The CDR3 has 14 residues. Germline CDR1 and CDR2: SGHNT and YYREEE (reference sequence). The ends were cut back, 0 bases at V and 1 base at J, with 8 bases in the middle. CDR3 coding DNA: TGTGCCAGCAGCTTGGACAATCTTTCCTACGAGCAGTACTTC. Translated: CASSLDNLSYEQYF.

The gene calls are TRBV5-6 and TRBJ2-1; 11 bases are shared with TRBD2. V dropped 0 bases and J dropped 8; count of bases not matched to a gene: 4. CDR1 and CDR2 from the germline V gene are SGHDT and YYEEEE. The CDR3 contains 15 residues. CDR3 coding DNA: TGTGCCAGCAGCTTGGTTAGCGGGAGGGTGCATGAGCAGTTCTTC. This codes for CASSLVSGRVHEQFF.

This CDR3 is CASSQGEVGYGAGELFF. CDR3 coding DNA: TGTGCCAGCAGCCAAGGTGAAGTGGGTTATGGTGCCGGGGAGCTGTTTTTT. The chain carries TRBV4-2 and TRBJ2-2; D uncertain. The CDR3 length is 17 residues. With 1 base removed from V and 6 bases from J, the gap between germline ends came to 18 bases. From germline, CDR1 is LGHNA and CDR2 YNFKEQ.

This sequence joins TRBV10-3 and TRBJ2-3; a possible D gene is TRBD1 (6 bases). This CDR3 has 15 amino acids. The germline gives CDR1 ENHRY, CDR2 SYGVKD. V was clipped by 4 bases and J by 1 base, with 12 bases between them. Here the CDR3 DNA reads TGTGCCATCAGTGTTGGGGCAGGGGGCACAGATACGCAGTATTTT. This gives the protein CAISVGAGGTDTQYF.

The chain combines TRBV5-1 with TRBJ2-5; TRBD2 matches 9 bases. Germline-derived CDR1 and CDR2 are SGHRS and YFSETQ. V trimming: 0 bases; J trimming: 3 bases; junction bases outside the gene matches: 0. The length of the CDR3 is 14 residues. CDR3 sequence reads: CASSLASGKETQYF. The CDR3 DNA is TGCGCCAGCAGCTTGGCTAGCGGGAAAGAGACCCAGTACTTC.

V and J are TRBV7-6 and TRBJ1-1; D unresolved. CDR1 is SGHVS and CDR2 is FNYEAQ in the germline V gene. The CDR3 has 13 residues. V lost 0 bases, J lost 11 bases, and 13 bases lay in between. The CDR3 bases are TGTGCCAGCAGCTTAGCGGAGGGAGGGAACGCTTTCTTT. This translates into CASSLAEGGNAFF.

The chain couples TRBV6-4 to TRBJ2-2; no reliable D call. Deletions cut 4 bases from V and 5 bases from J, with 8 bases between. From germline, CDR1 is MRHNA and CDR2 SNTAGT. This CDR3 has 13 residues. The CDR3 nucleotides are TGTGCCAGCAGTGCGGAACAGACCGGGGAGCTGTTTTTT. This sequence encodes CASSAEQTGELFF.

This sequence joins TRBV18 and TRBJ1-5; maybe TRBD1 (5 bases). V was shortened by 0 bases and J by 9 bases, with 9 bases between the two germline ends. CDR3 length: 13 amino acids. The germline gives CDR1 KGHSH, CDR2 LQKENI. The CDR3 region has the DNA TGTGCCAGCTCACCACCCGGGGGAAGGCCCCAGCATTTT. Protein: CASSPPGGRPQHF.

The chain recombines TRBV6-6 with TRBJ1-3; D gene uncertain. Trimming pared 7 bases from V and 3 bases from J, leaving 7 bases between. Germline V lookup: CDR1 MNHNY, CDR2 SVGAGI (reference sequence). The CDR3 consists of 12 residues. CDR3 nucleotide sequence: TGTGCCAGCACCCTAGGTGGAAACACCATATATTTT. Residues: CASTLGGNTIYF.

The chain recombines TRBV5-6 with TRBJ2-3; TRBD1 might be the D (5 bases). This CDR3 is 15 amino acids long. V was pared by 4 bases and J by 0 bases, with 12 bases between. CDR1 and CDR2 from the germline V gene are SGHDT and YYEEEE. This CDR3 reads CASSPSRGSTDTQYF. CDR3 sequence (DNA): TGTGCCAGCAGCCCCTCTAGGGGAAGCACAGATACGCAGTATTTT.

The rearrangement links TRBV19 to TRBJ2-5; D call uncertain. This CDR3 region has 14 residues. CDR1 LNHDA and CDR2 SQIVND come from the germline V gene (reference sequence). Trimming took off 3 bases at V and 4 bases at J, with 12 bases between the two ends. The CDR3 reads CASSIGVTLETQYF. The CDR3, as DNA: TGTGCCAGTAGTATTGGGGTAACTTTAGAGACCCAGTACTTC.

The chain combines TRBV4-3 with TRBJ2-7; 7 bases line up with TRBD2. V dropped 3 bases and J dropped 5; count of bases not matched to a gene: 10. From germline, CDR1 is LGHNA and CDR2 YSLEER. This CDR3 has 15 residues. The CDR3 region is CASSQFFGRLDEQYF. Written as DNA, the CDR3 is TGCGCCAGCAGCCAGTTTTTCGGGAGGCTAGACGAGCAGTACTTC.

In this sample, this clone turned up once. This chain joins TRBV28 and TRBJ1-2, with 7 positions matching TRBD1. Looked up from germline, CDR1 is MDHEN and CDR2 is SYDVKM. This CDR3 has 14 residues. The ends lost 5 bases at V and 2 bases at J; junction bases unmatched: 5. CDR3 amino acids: CASSDVGQNYGYTF. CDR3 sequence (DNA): TGTGCCAGCAGTGACGTGGGACAGAACTATGGCTACACCTTC.